The 27 T cell receptor beta chains reported below all come from one sample, sequenced in a study of vaccination and CD4 T cells after COVID-19. Sample treatment: approximately nine-day PBMC culture with coronavirus spike peptide pools or control peptides (ViraFEST assay). Oncomine TCR Beta short-read sequencing was applied to DNA from cultured CD4+ T cells. TCRdb analysed the PCR reads with MiXCR anew, one entry per CDR3 protein. This table holds roughly 3,400 distinct CDR3 sequences, around 20% found once. Antigens for these TCRs are unknown. The sample taken for sequencing was CD4+ T cells from blood, cultured in vitro. Every receptor here comes from a human donor who had recovered from COVID-19.

About this clonotype itself: Germline and junction disagree at one end, which may indicate a read error. V is TRBV27 and J is TRBJ2-7, with D possibly TRBD2 on 5 matching bases. Germline values: CDR1 MNHEY, CDR2 SMNVEV (reference sequence). The CDR3 totals 9 residues. CDR3 amino acids: CASIPRVFF. CDR3 DNA sequence: TGTGCCAGCATTCCGAGGGTTTTCTTC.

The V gene is TRBV9, the J gene TRBJ1-5; D is unclear. The germline V and J ends were trimmed by 4 bases and 2 bases, with 13 bases remaining between them. The CDR3 has 15 amino acids. The germline gives CDR1 SGDLS, CDR2 YYNGEE. In DNA form, the CDR3 reads TGTGCCAGCAGCCGATGGGCGGAAGGCAATCAGCCCCAGCATTTT. It codes for CASSRWAEGNQPQHF.

This chain joins TRBV19 and TRBJ1-5; a possible D gene is TRBD1 (6 bases). Trimming left V 5 bases short and J 7 bases short, with 24 bases between. CDR1 and CDR2 from the germline V gene are LNHDA and SQIVND (reference sequence). This CDR3 is 17 amino acids long. The CDR3 spells CASSPPRDKAWMQPQHF. CDR3 DNA: TGTGCCAGTAGTCCCCCCCGGGACAAAGCGTGGATGCAGCCCCAGCATTTT. The complete variable domain, with remaining parts taken from reference TRBV19 and TRBJ1-5, reads DGGITQSPKYLFRKEGQNVTLSCEQNLNHDAMYWYRQDPGQGLRLIYYSQIVNDFQKGDIAEGYSVSREKKESFPLTVTSAQKNPTAFYLCASSPPRDKAWMQPQHFGDGTRLSIL.

This clonotype was detected only once. CDR3 protein: CASSLDGGVSDTQYF. DNA for the CDR3: TGCGCCAGCAGCTTGGACGGGGGGGTGTCAGATACGCAGTATTTT. The J gene is TRBJ2-3, the V gene TRBV5-1, with 8 bases identical to TRBD2. The V and J ends lost 0 bases and 4 bases, in that order; junction bases with no gene match: 4. The CDR3 contains 15 residues. CDR1 is SGHRS and CDR2 is YFSETQ in the germline V gene.

Written as DNA, the CDR3 is TGCGCCAGCAGCTTGGTATCGGCAGGCCTAAACCAAGAGACCCAGTACTTC. As protein: CASSLVSAGLNQETQYF. The J gene is TRBJ2-5, the V gene TRBV5-1; no clear D. The V gene's germline CDR1 is SGHRS and CDR2 YFSETQ. The CDR3 is 17 amino acids. Trimming took off 0 bases at V and 0 bases at J, with 15 bases between the two ends. Supplemented by reference TRBV5-1 and TRBJ2-5, the full variable domain reads KAGVTQTPRYLIKTRGQQVTLSCSPISGHRSVSWYQQTPGQGLQFLFEYFSETQRNKGNFPGRFSGRQFSNSRSEMNVSTLELGDSALYLCASSLVSAGLNQETQYFGPGTRLLVL.

The rearrangement joins TRBV3-1 to TRBJ1-6; 9 bases agree with TRBD1. This CDR3 is 16 amino acids long. Trimming took 3 bases from V and 9 from J; bases not matched to a gene: 9. Looked up from germline, CDR1 is LGHDT and CDR2 is YNNKEL (reference sequence). Here the CDR3 reads CASSHKSGQGSSPLHF. The CDR3 nucleotides are TGTGCCAGCAGCCATAAGTCGGGACAGGGTTCTTCACCCCTCCACTTT.

This clonotype is medium-sized in the sample. V gene TRBV20-1 combines with J gene TRBJ2-3; D not resolved. The germline CDR1 and CDR2 sequences are DFQATT and SNEGSKA (reference sequence). There are 13 residues in the CDR3. The V end was cut by 7 bases, the J end by 2 bases, with 13 bases between. CDR3 nucleotides: TGCAGTGTTCGTCCGGCAAACACAGATACGCAGTATTTT. Translation gives CSVRPANTDTQYF.

The chain couples TRBV2 to TRBJ1-5; 9 nucleotides align to TRBD1. The CDR3 length is 14 residues. V was pared by 6 bases and J by 3 bases, with 3 bases of the junction left unmatched. Per the germline V gene, CDR1 is SNHLY and CDR2 is FYNNEI. CDR3 residues: CASSRDRDNQPQHF. CDR3 coding DNA: TGTGCCAGCAGCCGGGACAGGGACAATCAGCCCCAGCATTTT. The full variable domain, completed using reference TRBV2 and TRBJ1-5, is EPEVTQTPSHQVTQMGQEVILRCVPISNHLYFYWYRQILGQKVEFLVSFYNNEISEKSEIFDDQFSVERPDGSNFTLKIRSTKLEDSAMYFCASSRDRDNQPQHFGDGTRLSIL.

The sample holds a few counts of this clonotype. The chain uses TRBV25-1 and TRBJ2-2; the D gene is possibly TRBD2 (6 bases). Germline CDR1 and CDR2: MGHDK and SYGVNS. Between the trimmed V and J ends, which lost 6 bases and 1 base, there was a span of 9 bases. The CDR3 extends over 14 amino acids. CDR3 protein: CASRDYQNTGELFF. Written as DNA, the CDR3 is TGTGCCAGCAGGGACTACCAGAACACCGGGGAGCTGTTTTTT.

The table lists this clonotype with a few counts. J is TRBJ1-2 and V is TRBV20-1; no reliable D call. Looked up from germline, CDR1 is DFQATT and CDR2 is SNEGSKA (reference sequence). V lost 5 bases, J lost 8 bases, and 18 bases lay in between. CDR3 length: 13 residues. The CDR3 is CSAGTAASSGYTF. CDR3 nucleotides: TGCAGTGCTGGAACTGCAGCGTCAAGCGGCTACACCTTC.

This chain connects TRBV5-1 to TRBJ1-3; TRBD1 matches at 9 bases. Trimming cost V 6 bases and J 0 bases; bases outside gene matches: 10. Germline V gives CDR1 SGHRS, CDR2 YFSETQ. The CDR3 has 17 amino acids. This CDR3 reads CASTPGQGRSSGNTIYF. The CDR3 nucleotides read TGCGCCAGCACCCCGGGACAGGGAAGGTCCTCTGGAAACACCATATATTTT.

This clonotype was detected only a few times. V is TRBV6-5 and J is TRBJ2-2; D is possibly TRBD2 (5 bases). The CDR3 has 19 amino acids. The germline gives CDR1 MNHEY, CDR2 SVGAGI. The ends were cut back, 0 bases at V and 1 base at J, with 18 bases in the middle. This CDR3 is CASSYSSDPEDQNTGELFF. The CDR3 DNA reads as TGTGCCAGCAGTTACTCGAGTGACCCGGAGGACCAGAACACCGGGGAGCTGTTTTTT.

The chain is built from TRBV12-3 or TRBV12-4 and TRBJ2-3; D is unresolved. CDR3 length: 12 residues. Trimming removed 3 bases at V and 5 bases at J, with 6 bases between. CDR3 region: CASSLWGDTQYF. CDR3 in DNA: TGTGCCAGCAGTTTGTGGGGAGATACGCAGTATTTT.

Here the CDR3 DNA reads TGTGCCAGCATCCGAGGTGGACAGGGGTTCAACACAGATACGCAGTATTTT. Translating it yields CASIRGGQGFNTDTQYF. This chain joins TRBV6-1 and TRBJ2-3; TRBD1 matches 9 bases. This CDR3 region has 17 residues. Germline V lookup: CDR1 MNHNS, CDR2 SASEGT. V shed 7 bases, J shed 2 bases, and the junction held 13 bases outside the gene matches.

This chain uses TRBV12-3 or TRBV12-4 with TRBJ2-3, with 8 bases fitting TRBD2. This CDR3 spans 14 amino acids. V was pared by 7 bases and J by 0 bases, with 3 bases of the junction left unmatched. CDR3 DNA: TGTGCCAGCACCACTAGCGGTAGCACAGATACGCAGTATTTT. Amino acid sequence: CASTTSGSTDTQYF.

This clonotype is labeled as medium-sized. The CDR3 DNA is TGTGCCAGCAGCTTAATGGCCAGACTAACCCAAGAGACCCAGTACTTC. Protein: CASSLMARLTQETQYF. The gene calls are TRBV11-2 and TRBJ2-5, with D maybe TRBD2 (5 bases). Per germline, CDR1 SGHAT and CDR2 FQNNGV. Trimming cost V 2 bases and J 1 base, with 14 bases left between them. The CDR3 length is 16 residues.

This clonotype was recorded a few times. The chain links TRBV6-5 to TRBJ1-1; weak D call: TRBD1 (6 bases). The CDR3 length is 11 residues. CDR1 is MNHEY and CDR2 is SVGAGI in the germline V gene. Trimming removed 2 bases from V and 11 bases from J, with 9 bases in between. DNA of the CDR3: TGTGCCAGCAGTTACGGGACAATGGCTTTCTTT. It codes for CASSYGTMAFF.

Comment on this clonotype: The junction does not match germline at one end; this may be a read error. V and J are TRBV5-3 and TRBJ2-2, with a tentative D call TRBD2 (6 bases). TRBV5-3 is an open reading frame, and its role is uncertain. The CDR3 has 15 amino acids. For the CDR3, the DNA is TGTGCCAGCAGCTTACCGGGACGGGACTCCGGGGAGCTGTTTTTT. Its translation: CASSLPGRDSGELFF.

By share, this clonotype counts as medium-sized. The chain carries TRBV24-1 and TRBJ1-5, with a possible D match to TRBD1 (5 bases). CDR1 KGHDR and CDR2 SFDVKD come from the germline V gene. The CDR3 length is 17 residues. V lost 8 bases, J lost 0 bases, and 19 bases lay in between. This chain's CDR3 is CATISPGIYYSNQPQHF. CDR3 bases: TGTGCCACCATAAGCCCAGGGATATACTATAGCAATCAGCCCCAGCATTTT.

The chain recombines TRBV12-3 or TRBV12-4 with TRBJ1-2, with TRBD1 matching over 7 bases. Trimming at V came to 4 bases and at J to 0 bases, leaving 5 bases not matched to a gene. CDR3 length: 15 residues. CDR3 DNA sequence: TGTGCCAGCAGTTGGGGGGACAGATCTAACTATGGCTACACCTTC. Translation gives CASSWGDRSNYGYTF.

The rearrangement links TRBV5-4 to TRBJ1-2, with TRBD1 matching over 9 bases. The CDR3 loop spans 13 amino acids. With 2 bases clipped from V and 5 bases from J, the junction kept 1 base outside the gene matches. Germline V lookup: CDR1 SGHNT, CDR2 YYREEE (reference sequence). The CDR3 DNA is TGTGCCAGCAGCTTAGGGACAGGGTATGGCTACACCTTC. Its translation is CASSLGTGYGYTF.

The rearrangement uses TRBV28 and TRBJ1-1; weak D call: TRBD1 (5 bases). The germline V and J ends were trimmed by 6 bases and 3 bases, with 14 bases remaining between them. CDR1 and CDR2 (germline): MDHEN, SYDVKM. The CDR3 loop spans 14 amino acids. In nucleotides, the CDR3 is TGTGCCAGCAGCCAATGGACCAGGGACACTGAAGCTTTCTTT. Amino acid sequence: CASSQWTRDTEAFF.

The chain links TRBV6-1 to TRBJ2-1; D possibly corresponds to TRBD2 (7 bases). CDR1 and CDR2 from the germline V gene are MNHNS and SASEGT. The CDR3 sequence is 16 residues long. Trimming took off 5 bases at V and 7 bases at J, with 21 bases between the two ends. The CDR3 sequence: CASSHLWGGSGNEQFF. In DNA form, the CDR3 reads TGTGCCAGCAGTCACCTGTGGGGGGGCTCGGGGAATGAGCAGTTCTTC.

The genes are TRBV20-1 and TRBJ1-6, with 10 bases identical to TRBD1. The CDR3 runs 15 residues. Germline CDR1 reads DFQATT; CDR2 reads SNEGSKA (reference sequence). Germline trimming cut 1 base from V and 8 bases from J; bases unmatched to any gene: 5. CDR3 residues: CSARAPGQGYSPLHF. CDR3 sequence (DNA): TGCAGTGCTAGAGCCCCGGGACAGGGGTATTCACCCCTCCACTTT.

The V call is TRBV10-3, the J call TRBJ2-3; D not resolved. Germline V gene data show CDR1 as ENHRY and CDR2 as SYGVKD. Trimming took 5 bases from V and 4 from J, leaving 4 bases between them. The CDR3 sequence is 11 residues long. CDR3 in DNA: TGTGCCATCAGTATAGCAGATACGCAGTATTTT. This sequence encodes CAISIADTQYF.

This clonotype has just a few counts. The rearrangement joins TRBV6-1 to TRBJ1-4; no clear D gene. The CDR3 consists of 14 residues. V lost 8 bases and J lost 0, with 10 bases in between. The germline V gene has CDR1 MNHNS and CDR2 SASEGT. The CDR3 reads CASVRGATNEKLFF. The CDR3 DNA follows: TGTGCCAGCGTCAGAGGTGCAACTAATGAAAAACTGTTTTTT.

In nucleotides, the CDR3 is TGTGCCAGTAGTCTAGGACGGGAGGGGTCTGGGGCCAACGTCCTGACTTTC. Translated: CASSLGREGSGANVLTF. The V gene is TRBV19, the J gene TRBJ2-6; TRBD2 matches 8 bases. Germline CDR1 and CDR2: LNHDA and SQIVND (reference sequence). V shed 5 bases, J shed 1 base, and the junction held 7 bases outside the gene matches. The CDR3 is made up of 17 amino acids.